This is a list of T cell receptor beta chains from one sample in a study of cytomegalovirus exposure and HLA in healthy donors. Here immunoSEQ multiplex PCR was the method, and the copy in TCRdb shows in-frame clones only, minus some. The sample yields roughly 99,000 clones, about 74% seen once. Sequenced input: PBMCs. These receptor sequences come from a woman aged 40 to 50 in good health and CMV-seropositive. Each CDR3 is given with its conserved first and last residue. The order of the fields is D gene, clone size, V gene, J gene, CDR3 protein, CDR3 DNA. A D gene is named only where the DNA matches it firmly. Size is stated for part of the rows, as once, few or many counts, or as a class when the clone is expanded.

D: -; size: few; V: TRBV6-5; J: TRBJ2-1; CDR3: CASSYSGLGYNEQFF; DNA: TGTGCCAGCAGTTACTCGGGACTTGGGTACAATGAGCAGTTCTTC
D: -; size: once; V: TRBV5-1; J: TRBJ1-4; CDR3: CASSLQGLGEKLFF; DNA: TGCGCCAGCAGCTTGCAGGGCCTCGGGGAAAAACTGTTTTTT
D: -; size: -; V: TRBV6-5; J: TRBJ1-1; CDR3: CASKGVNTEAFF; DNA: TGTGCCAGCAAGGGAGTGAACACTGAAGCTTTCTTT
D: TRBD1; size: -; V: TRBV18; J: TRBJ1-1; CDR3: CASSGQEAFF; DNA: TGTGCCAGCTCGGGACAGGAAGCTTTCTTT
D: TRBD1; size: -; V: TRBV12-5; J: TRBJ1-5; CDR3: CASGLGEGAPDQPQHF; DNA: TGTGCTAGTGGTTTGGGCGAGGGGGCTCCGGATCAGCCCCAGCATTTT
D: -; size: -; V: TRBV29-1; J: TRBJ2-5; CDR3: CSVFDPSGETQYF; DNA: TGCAGCGTTTTTGACCCTTCGGGGGAGACCCAGTACTTC
D: TRBD1; size: few; V: TRBV6-5; J: TRBJ1-4; CDR3: CASSYRGQGGNEKLFF; DNA: TGTGCCAGCAGTTACCGGGGACAGGGCGGTAATGAAAAACTGTTTTTT
D: -; size: many; V: TRBV11-2; J: TRBJ2-7; CDR3: CASSPDRAYEQYF; DNA: TGTGCCAGCAGCCCGGACAGAGCCTACGAGCAGTACTTC
D: TRBD1; size: -; V: TRBV7-3; J: TRBJ2-1; CDR3: CASSSGQGPYNEQFF; DNA: TGTGCCAGCAGCTCAGGACAGGGGCCCTACAATGAGCAGTTCTTC
D: TRBD1; size: -; V: TRBV5-1; J: TRBJ2-4; CDR3: CASSLLGTGGTVWYF; DNA: TGCGCCAGCAGCTTGCTTGGGACAGGGGGTACTGTGTGGTACTTC
D: TRBD1; size: -; V: TRBV10-3; J: TRBJ1-2; CDR3: CAISPGQGQKGYTF; DNA: TGTGCCATCAGTCCGGGACAGGGCCAGAAGGGCTACACCTTC
D: TRBD2; size: -; V: TRBV6-5; J: TRBJ2-5; CDR3: CASSYFAGGGQETQYF; DNA: TGTGCCAGCAGTTACTTCGCGGGCGGGGGCCAAGAGACCCAGTACTTC
D: -; size: -; V: TRBV6-1; J: TRBJ2-5; CDR3: CASSVVRIGETQYF; DNA: TGTGCCAGCAGTGTGGTCCGAATCGGAGAGACCCAGTACTTC